The 21 T cell receptor beta chains below all came from one sample that was sequenced in a study of identical twins. TCRdb independently ran MiXCR on the 5' RACE reads; one entry per CDR3 protein. This table has hundreds of thousands of distinct CDR3 sequences, over 8.5% appearing once. A further study also used this sample, focusing on yellow fever vaccine responses in identical twins.

The sample was PBMCs. These receptors all come from a woman between 18 and 29 years old in good health.

This clonotype was recorded at least ten times. The chain recombines TRBV9 with TRBJ2-1; 7 bases map to TRBD2. Germline loops: CDR1 SGDLS, CDR2 YYNGEE. The CDR3 loop spans 15 amino acids. V lost 3 bases, J lost 3 bases, and 6 bases stayed unmatched. CDR3 nucleotide sequence: TGTGCCAGCAGCGCCAGCGGGGCTATCTACAATGAGCAGTTCTTC. It specifies CASSASGAIYNEQFF.

The table lists this clonotype with a few counts. The chain carries TRBV9 and TRBJ2-6; D gene unclear. Trimming left V 6 bases short and J 4 bases short, with 5 bases between. The CDR3 consists of 12 residues. Germline CDR1 is SGDLS and CDR2 is YYNGEE. This chain's CDR3 is CASISGANVLTF. CDR3 DNA sequence: TGTGCCAGCATCTCCGGGGCCAACGTCCTGACTTTC.

The rearrangement uses TRBV6-1 and TRBJ2-7; 7 nucleotides match TRBD1. After removal of 6 bases from V and 5 bases from J, the junction contained 10 bases not matched to a gene. This CDR3 spans 14 amino acids. Germline V lookup: CDR1 MNHNS, CDR2 SASEGT. The CDR3 sequence is CASRIQGYLDEQYF. The CDR3 region has the DNA TGTGCCAGCAGAATACAGGGGTACCTAGACGAGCAGTACTTC.

This clonotype was seen a handful of times. The chain carries TRBV6-1 and TRBJ2-7, with D perhaps being TRBD1 or TRBD2 (5 bases each). The CDR3 extends over 15 amino acids. The germline CDR1 and CDR2 sequences are MNHNS and SASEGT. The ends were cut back, 5 bases at V and 2 bases at J, with 16 bases in the middle. The CDR3 coding sequence is TGTGCCAGCAGTAAGGGACCTCAAGGGCCCTACGAGCAGTACTTC. Translated: CASSKGPQGPYEQYF.

As concerns this clonotype: This may be a read error, as it is one base from a much larger clone. The V gene is TRBV19, the J gene TRBJ1-2; D gene ambiguous. This CDR3 has 12 residues. Per the germline V gene, CDR1 is LNHDA and CDR2 is SQIVND (reference sequence). The CDR3 DNA follows: TGTGCCAGTACTACCAGGAGCTATGGCAACACCTTC. Protein: CASTTRSYGNTF.

This clonotype occurred a few times. This chain joins TRBV29-1 and TRBJ2-3; no firm D call. The CDR3 is 15 residues long. V lost 7 bases, J lost 6 bases, and 23 bases lay in between. Per the germline V gene, CDR1 is SQVTM and CDR2 is ANQGSEA. The CDR3 DNA reads as TGCAGCGCCCGTGGGCCACCCGCTTTGTTGGATACGCAGTATTTT. It translates to CSARGPPALLDTQYF.

This chain joins TRBV12-3 or TRBV12-4 and TRBJ1-5; 7 bases line up with TRBD1. With V trimmed by 6 bases and J by 0 bases, 8 bases remained unmatched. The CDR3 is made up of 16 amino acids. In nucleotides, the CDR3 is TGTGCCAGCAGCCCCCGGACAGGACCTAGCAATCAGCCCCAGCATTTT. This codes for CASSPRTGPSNQPQHF.

This clonotype was observed a few times. V and J are TRBV7-2 and TRBJ2-7; D might be TRBD1 or TRBD2, each matching 5 bases. V was shortened by 3 bases and J by 5 bases, with 23 bases between the two germline ends. Germline loops: CDR1 SGHTA, CDR2 FQGNSA. CDR3 size: 17 residues. Written as DNA, the CDR3 is TGTGCCAGCAGCTTCGGGGTTGAGGGGCTCTATGCTGACGAGCAGTACTTC. Its translation is CASSFGVEGLYADEQYF.

This clonotype was counted between two and nine times. The V call is TRBV12-3 or TRBV12-4, the J call TRBJ2-1, with 11 bases lining up with TRBD2. The CDR3 has 15 amino acids. Trimming at V came to 6 bases and at J to 5 bases, leaving 6 bases not matched to a gene. The CDR3 sequence is CASSTRSGRDNEQFF. The CDR3 DNA sequence: TGTGCCAGCAGCACCCGTAGCGGGAGGGACAATGAGCAGTTCTTC.

This clonotype was counted ten times or more. This chain joins TRBV2 and TRBJ1-5; 7 bases map to TRBD1. V lost 6 bases to trimming and J lost 6 bases; unmatched junction nucleotides: 8. Germline V gene lookup returns CDR1 SNHLY and CDR2 FYNNEI. The CDR3 length is 14 residues. CDR3 protein: CASSATGLGQPQHF. The CDR3 DNA follows: TGTGCCAGCAGCGCGACAGGGTTAGGTCAGCCCCAGCATTTT.

The table lists this clonotype with a few counts. The V gene is TRBV12-3 or TRBV12-4, the J gene TRBJ2-3; TRBD2 is a possible D gene (6 bases). This CDR3 contains 15 residues. V lost 5 bases to trimming and J lost 4 bases, with 16 bases between them. The CDR3 DNA follows: TGTGCCAGCAGTCCCTTGGGGGACTGGGCAGATACGCAGTATTTT. Protein: CASSPLGDWADTQYF.

This clonotype showed up just a few times. The gene calls are TRBV7-9 and TRBJ1-1, with 8 bases lining up with TRBD1. Per germline, CDR1 SEHNR and CDR2 FQNEAQ (reference sequence). CDR3 length: 15 residues. J gave up 5 bases and V 5 bases, and 10 bases lay outside the gene matches. The CDR3 region is CASSVNSGGWTEAFF. The CDR3 DNA reads TGTGCCAGCAGCGTAAACTCAGGGGGCTGGACTGAAGCTTTCTTT.

This clonotype was observed many times. The J gene is TRBJ2-1, the V gene TRBV3-1; tentative D call: TRBD1 (6 bases). Trimming cost V 1 base and J 4 bases, with 8 bases left between them. This CDR3 has 14 amino acids. The V gene's germline CDR1 is LGHDT and CDR2 YNNKEL (reference sequence). This CDR3 is CASSQGQGYNEQFF. Here the CDR3 DNA reads TGTGCCAGCAGCCAAGGTCAGGGGTACAATGAGCAGTTCTTC.

This clonotype was detected ten times or more. This rearrangement joins TRBV5-6 to TRBJ2-5; TRBD1 might be the D (5 bases). Trimming left V 7 bases short and J 4 bases short, with 14 bases between. In germline, CDR1 is SGHDT, CDR2 YYEEEE. The CDR3 contains 13 residues. The CDR3 region is CASGSGLRETQYF. CDR3 DNA: TGTGCCAGCGGGTCAGGGTTGCGAGAGACCCAGTACTTC.

This sequence joins TRBV7-2 and TRBJ2-5; the match to TRBD2 covers 14 bases. The germline CDR1 and CDR2 sequences are SGHTA and FQGNSA. The CDR3 totals 19 residues. V lost 0 bases, J lost 2 bases, and 8 bases stayed unmatched. CDR3 residues: CASSLAPGTSGRWQETQYF. CDR3 coding DNA: TGTGCCAGCAGCTTAGCGCCCGGGACTAGCGGGAGATGGCAAGAGACCCAGTACTTC.

CDR3 DNA sequence: TGCAGTTCACCACCCTACGGGACCCCGGGCGGGGAGCTGTTTTTT. Translation: CSSPPYGTPGGELFF. This sequence joins TRBV20-1 and TRBJ2-2; D could derive from TRBD1 or TRBD2 (5 bases each). The CDR3 is 15 residues long. V was clipped by 8 bases and J by 7 bases, with 23 bases between them. Germline loops: CDR1 DFQATT, CDR2 SNEGSKA (reference sequence).

This rearrangement joins TRBV27 to TRBJ2-7; tentatively, D is TRBD2 (5 bases). Trimming took off 0 bases at V and 6 bases at J, with 9 bases between the two ends. The CDR3 has 13 residues. Germline V gene sequence: CDR1 MNHEY, CDR2 SMNVEV (reference sequence). The CDR3 DNA reads TGTGCCAGCAGTTTATCTCGAGGGTCCGAGCAGTACTTC. It codes for CASSLSRGSEQYF.

This clonotype was seen at least ten times. CDR3 coding DNA: TGTGCCAGCAGCTTATCCAGGGACCACGAGCAGTACTTC. It codes for CASSLSRDHEQYF. The chain is built from TRBV7-3 and TRBJ2-7, with D possibly being TRBD1 or TRBD2 (5 bases each). Germline CDR1 reads SGHTA; CDR2 reads FQGTGA. With 2 bases removed from V and 5 bases from J, the gap between germline ends came to 10 bases. The CDR3 is 13 residues long.

This clonotype was recorded at least ten times. V usage is TRBV5-1 and J usage is TRBJ2-3, with 8 positions matching TRBD1. Germline CDR1 reads SGHRS; CDR2 reads YFSETQ. CDR3 size: 15 residues. V trimming: 0 bases; J trimming: 3 bases; junction bases outside the gene matches: 3. Here the CDR3 reads CASSLAQGATDTQYF. The CDR3 nucleotides read TGCGCCAGCAGCTTGGCGCAGGGGGCAACAGATACGCAGTATTTT.

CDR3 sequence: CASEQGDGNQPQHF. The CDR3 nucleotides read TGTGCCAGCGAACAGGGTGATGGCAATCAGCCCCAGCATTTT. The chain combines TRBV2 with TRBJ1-5, with a possible D match to TRBD1 (6 bases). Trimming stripped 8 bases from V and 2 bases from J, with 13 bases between. The CDR3 extends over 14 amino acids. The germline V gene encodes CDR1 SNHLY and CDR2 FYNNEI.

This clonotype was seen a few times. The CDR3 region is CASSQEQRQRGVAEAFF. CDR3 DNA: TGTGCCAGCAGCCAAGAACAGAGGCAAAGAGGGGTGGCTGAAGCTTTCTTT. The chain joins TRBV4-2 to TRBJ1-1, with D tentatively TRBD1 (5 bases). The CDR3 consists of 17 residues. The V end was cut by 0 bases, the J end by 6 bases, with 20 bases between. Germline-derived CDR1 and CDR2 are LGHNA and YNFKEQ.